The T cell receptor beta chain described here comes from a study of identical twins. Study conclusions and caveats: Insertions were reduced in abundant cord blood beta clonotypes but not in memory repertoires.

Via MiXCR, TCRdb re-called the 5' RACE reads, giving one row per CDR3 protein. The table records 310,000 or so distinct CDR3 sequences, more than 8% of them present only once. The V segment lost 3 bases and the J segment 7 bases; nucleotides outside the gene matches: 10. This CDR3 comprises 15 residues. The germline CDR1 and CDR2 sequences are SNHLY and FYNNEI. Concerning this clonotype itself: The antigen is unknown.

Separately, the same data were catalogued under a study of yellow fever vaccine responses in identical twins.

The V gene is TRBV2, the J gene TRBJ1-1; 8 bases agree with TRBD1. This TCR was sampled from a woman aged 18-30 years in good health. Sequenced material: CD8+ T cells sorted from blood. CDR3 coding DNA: TGTGCCAGCAGTGATTTCGGACAGGGACCCCTTGAAGCTTTCTTT. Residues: CASSDFGQGPLEAFF. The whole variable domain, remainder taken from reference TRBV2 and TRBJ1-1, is EPEVTQTPSHQVTQMGQEVILRCVPISNHLYFYWYRQILGQKVEFLVSFYNNEISEKSEIFDDQFSVERPDGSNFTLKIRSTKLEDSAMYFCASSDFGQGPLEAFFGQGTRLTVV.